The 5 T cell receptor beta chains given below trace back to one sample, sequenced in a study of T cell repertoires in cytomegalovirus infection. TCRdb called the reads again in MiXCR, with one record for every CDR3 protein. The table shows roughly 860,000 distinct CDR3 sequences, with about 33% occurring only once. These TCRs' antigens remain unknown. This specimen consisted of cultured CD8+ T cells from PBMCs, obtained from culture after CMV antigen stimulation. All receptors derive from a human donor in good health (CMV status not recorded). Some clones in this sample may be carry-over from other donors' samples.

This clonotype was observed a handful of times. The chain employs TRBV5-1 and TRBJ1-5; the D is unclear. The CDR3 consists of 15 residues. Looked up from germline, CDR1 is SGHRS and CDR2 is YFSETQ. The V end was cut by 3 bases, the J end by 7 bases, with 17 bases between. The CDR3 DNA follows: TGCGCCAGCAGCTCCGGAGGGTACAGAGCGCAGCCCCAGCATTTT. Translating it yields CASSSGGYRAQPQHF.

The sample holds many counts of this clonotype. The chain employs TRBV7-8 and TRBJ1-5; D remains ambiguous. CDR3 length: 16 residues. V was trimmed by 0 bases and J by 1 base, leaving 10 bases between them. In germline, CDR1 is SGHVS, CDR2 FQNEAQ. CDR3: CASSLAVLGSNQPQHF. In DNA, the CDR3 is TGTGCCAGCAGCTTAGCAGTCTTGGGAAGCAATCAGCCCCAGCATTTT.

This chain links TRBV7-2 with TRBJ1-3, with D uncertain. Trimming left V 5 bases short and J 0 bases short, with 11 bases between. Germline-derived CDR1 and CDR2 are SGHTA and FQGNSA. This CDR3 spans 15 amino acids. The CDR3 region has the DNA TGTGCCAGCAGCGACCCCCCCTACTCTGGAAACACCATATATTTT. Protein: CASSDPPYSGNTIYF.

This clonotype was detected a few times. The chain links TRBV27 to TRBJ2-1; 11 nucleotides line up with TRBD2. This CDR3 spans 14 amino acids. Germline values: CDR1 MNHEY, CDR2 SMNVEV (reference sequence). V dropped 5 bases and J dropped 7; count of bases not matched to a gene: 4. CDR3 in DNA: TGTGCCAGCAGTCCTAGCGGGGGGTGGAATGAGCAGTTCTTC. Translated: CASSPSGGWNEQFF.

V gene TRBV12-5 combines with J gene TRBJ1-5; TRBD1 might be the D (6 bases). V was shortened by 2 bases and J by 0 bases, with 11 bases between the two germline ends. The CDR3 runs to 16 residues. Germline V gene data show CDR1 as LGHNT and CDR2 as FRNRAP. CDR3: CASGLSGQHSNQPQHF. CDR3 nucleotides: TGTGCTAGTGGTTTGTCTGGACAGCATAGCAATCAGCCCCAGCATTTT.